The 31 T cell receptor beta chains below all came from one sample that was sequenced in a study of preoperative IRX-2 immunotherapy in early breast cancer. Treatment denoted: preoperative locoregional IRX-2 cytokine immunotherapy. TCRdb keeps only in-frame clones here, not all; method: immunoSEQ multiplex PCR. Among 40,000 to 45,000 clones, approximately 80% were seen once, and the ten largest hold approximately 1.1%. The sequences come from tumor tissue, collected after IRX-2 immunotherapy. The source of these receptors is a human donor with breast cancer.

This chain links TRBV18 with TRBJ2-7, with TRBD2 matching 12 bases. J gave up 5 bases and V 3 bases, and 2 bases lay outside the gene matches. The CDR3 contains 14 residues. Germline-derived CDR1 and CDR2 are KGHSH and LQKENI. CDR3 sequence: CASSPTSGGHEQYF. CDR3 coding DNA: TGTGCCAGCTCACCGACTAGCGGGGGCCACGAGCAGTACTTC.

V is TRBV7-2 and J is TRBJ2-1, with 12 bases that match TRBD2. The CDR3 has 14 amino acids. The V gene's germline CDR1 is SGHTA and CDR2 FQGNSA. The V gene end was trimmed by 8 bases and the J gene end by 15 bases; junction bases not matched to a gene: 14. CDR3 coding DNA: TGTGCCAGCTCCACCCCCCCGACTAGCGGGGGACTGTTCTTC. It specifies CASSTPPTSGGLFF.

V gene TRBV5-1 combines with J gene TRBJ2-7, with 9 bases aligning to TRBD2. The CDR3 runs to 14 residues. Germline V gene sequence: CDR1 SGHRS, CDR2 YFSETQ. V was pared by 6 bases and J by 4 bases, with 8 bases of the junction left unmatched. CDR3 protein: CASTPTSGFYEQYF. The CDR3 bases are TGCGCCAGCACCCCGACTAGCGGCTTTTACGAGCAGTACTTC.

The gene calls are TRBV2 and TRBJ2-2; D may correspond to TRBD1 or TRBD2 (5 bases each). The germline V and J ends were trimmed by 6 bases and 2 bases, with 13 bases remaining between them. The CDR3 has 15 amino acids. In germline, CDR1 is SNHLY, CDR2 FYNNEI. This CDR3 reads CASSWGTGNTGELFF. CDR3 DNA: TGTGCCAGCAGCTGGGGGACGGGAAACACCGGGGAGCTGTTTTTT. Using reference TRBV2 and TRBJ2-2 for the parts outside the CDR3, the full variable domain is EPEVTQTPSHQVTQMGQEVILRCVPISNHLYFYWYRQILGQKVEFLVSFYNNEISEKSEIFDDQFSVERPDGSNFTLKIRSTKLEDSAMYFCASSWGTGNTGELFFGEGSRLTVL.

This clone was found once. The chain is built from TRBV19 and TRBJ2-1, with D unclear. Trimming took off 7 bases at V and 4 bases at J, with 8 bases between the two ends. Germline CDR1 LNHDA, CDR2 SQIVND (reference sequence). CDR3 length: 12 residues. This chain's CDR3 is CASKAAYNEQFF. The CDR3, as DNA: TGTGCCAGTAAGGCAGCATACAATGAGCAGTTCTTC.

This chain links TRBV30 with TRBJ1-2; possibly TRBD1 for D (6 bases). The CDR3 covers 16 residues. Germline V gene data show CDR1 as GTSNPN and CDR2 as SVGIG (reference sequence). The V gene lost 0 bases and the J gene lost 6 bases, with 20 bases spanning the gap. CDR3 DNA: TGTGCCTGGAGTGTCCGATTGGGGGCAGGGGCCGATGGCTACACCTTC. Translation: CAWSVRLGAGADGYTF.

The chain carries TRBV5-1 and TRBJ1-5, with unresolved D. Between the trimmed V and J ends, which lost 2 bases and 0 bases, there was a span of 6 bases. Germline loops: CDR1 SGHRS, CDR2 YFSETQ. CDR3 length: 14 residues. In DNA form, the CDR3 reads TGCGCCAGCAGCTTAGACGGTAGCAATCAGCCCCAGCATTTT. This sequence encodes CASSLDGSNQPQHF.

This chain's CDR3 is CASSLGGAQNGYTF. In nucleotides, the CDR3 is TGTGCCAGCTCCCTCGGGGGGGCGCAGAATGGCTACACCTTC. The V call is TRBV18, the J call TRBJ1-2; TRBD1 might be the D (6 bases). V was clipped by 6 bases and J by 6 bases, with 17 bases between them. The CDR3 runs to 14 residues. Germline V gives CDR1 KGHSH, CDR2 LQKENI.

The chain is built from TRBV19 and TRBJ2-3, with no clear D. Germline V gene sequence: CDR1 LNHDA, CDR2 SQIVND (reference sequence). V lost 5 bases and J lost 4, with 13 bases in between. The CDR3 spans 14 residues. CDR3 region: CASSSGMGSDTQYF. The CDR3 DNA is TGTGCCAGTAGTTCCGGCATGGGATCAGATACGCAGTATTTT.

The J gene is TRBJ1-1, the V gene TRBV6-8; 9 bases line up with TRBD1. Germline assignment: CDR1 MNHGY and CDR2 SAAAGT. Trimming took 4 bases from V and 5 from J; bases not matched to a gene: 11. This CDR3 spans 16 amino acids. DNA of the CDR3: TGTGCCAGCAGTTCGCCAGGGACAGGGTGGGATACTGAAGCTTTCTTT. Amino acids: CASSSPGTGWDTEAFF.

V is TRBV18 and J is TRBJ2-1; D is undetermined. The CDR3 consists of 15 residues. In germline, CDR1 is KGHSH, CDR2 LQKENI. With 3 bases removed from V and 6 bases from J, the gap between germline ends came to 15 bases. CDR3 DNA: TGTGCCAGCTCACCCTACGAGCCCTCGGTCAATGAGCAGTTCTTC. Residues: CASSPYEPSVNEQFF.

The chain is built from TRBV15 and TRBJ2-1; D may be TRBD1 or TRBD2 (6 bases each). The CDR3 runs 16 residues. The germline V gene has CDR1 LNHNV and CDR2 YYDKDF (reference sequence). Trimming pared 0 bases from V and 7 bases from J, leaving 16 bases between. CDR3 DNA: TGTGCCACCAGCAGAGATCGAGGGGGGCTACAAAATGAGCAGTTCTTC. Its protein is CATSRDRGGLQNEQFF.

V usage is TRBV28 and J usage is TRBJ2-7; no definite D call. Germline V gene sequence: CDR1 MDHEN, CDR2 SYDVKM. The CDR3 covers 12 residues. V was clipped by 5 bases and J by 3 bases, with 8 bases between them. CDR3 coding DNA: TGTGCCAGCAGTCCCCCCCTCTACGAGCAGTACTTC. Translating it yields CASSPPLYEQYF.

V is TRBV30 and J is TRBJ2-1; D is perhaps TRBD1 or TRBD2 (5 bases each). CDR3 size: 13 residues. The germline V gene encodes CDR1 GTSNPN and CDR2 SVGIG (reference sequence). V dropped 0 bases and J dropped 10 bases, with 13 bases sitting between them. DNA of the CDR3: TGTGCCTGGAGTGTACCCGGGACCCGAGAGCAGTTCTTC. Amino acid sequence: CAWSVPGTREQFF.

The chain employs TRBV18 and TRBJ1-2; D gene unclear. CDR3 length equals 14 residues. Deletions cut 4 bases from V and 4 bases from J, with 13 bases between. Germline V lookup: CDR1 KGHSH, CDR2 LQKENI. The CDR3 DNA sequence: TGTGCCAGCTCACGGTCGGAGTCGCCCTATGGCTACACCTTC. It specifies CASSRSESPYGYTF.

The chain combines TRBV6-8 with TRBJ1-1; tentative D call: TRBD1 (6 bases). V lost 6 bases and J 5 bases, leaving 19 bases between the germline ends. This CDR3 has 15 amino acids. In germline, CDR1 is MNHGY, CDR2 SAAAGT. CDR3 sequence reads: CASSPPRGRGTEAFF. For the CDR3, the DNA is TGTGCCAGCAGCCCCCCCCGGGGGAGGGGGACTGAAGCTTTCTTT.

This chain uses TRBV10-2 with TRBJ2-5, with 13 nucleotides matching TRBD2. V trimming: 8 bases; J trimming: 4 bases; junction bases outside the gene matches: 10. Germline V gene sequence: CDR1 WSHSY, CDR2 SAAADI. CDR3 size: 16 residues. CDR3 nucleotides: TGCGCCAGCGCCCTAACTAGCGGGGGGGCCGGAGAGACCCAGTACTTC. It is translated as CASALTSGGAGETQYF.

This rearrangement joins TRBV1 to TRBJ2-5. TRBV1 is described as a pseudogene. This CDR3 is built from 15 residues. Here the CDR3 reads CASSQEEGGRETQYF. CDR3 DNA sequence: TGCGCCAGCAGCCAAGAAGAGGGGGGTCGAGAGACCCAGTACTTC.

This clone has only one observation. This chain links TRBV19 with TRBJ2-4, with D possibly called TRBD1 or TRBD2 (6 bases each). Trimming took 7 bases from V and 8 from J, leaving 12 bases between them. Germline assignment: CDR1 LNHDA and CDR2 SQIVND (reference sequence). CDR3 length: 12 residues. The CDR3 loop reads CASMERGDIQYF. CDR3 nucleotides: TGTGCCAGTATGGAAAGGGGGGACATTCAGTACTTC.

This clone has only a few counts. The chain combines TRBV14 with TRBJ2-7; D may be TRBD1 (5 bases). The CDR3 contains 15 residues. CDR1 and CDR2 (germline): SGHDN, FVKESK. Trimming took off 0 bases at V and 3 bases at J, with 12 bases between the two ends. The CDR3 sequence: CASSQDRGRFYEQYF. The CDR3 region has the DNA TGTGCCAGCAGCCAAGATAGGGGCAGGTTCTACGAGCAGTACTTC.

This chain links TRBV12-5 with TRBJ2-5; D is tentatively TRBD1 or TRBD2 (6 bases each). Germline V lookup: CDR1 LGHNT, CDR2 FRNRAP. There are 14 residues in the CDR3. For the CDR3, the DNA is TGTGCCAGCTCCTCCCACGGGGGCGGGGAGACCCAGTACTTC. Translation: CASSSHGGGETQYF.

A single count supports this clone. V is TRBV19 and J is TRBJ1-4, with D perhaps matching TRBD1 (6 bases). This CDR3 is built from 13 residues. CDR1 is LNHDA and CDR2 is SQIVND in the germline V gene (reference sequence). With 3 bases removed from V and 7 bases from J, the gap between germline ends came to 9 bases. The CDR3 reads CASSIGGREKLFF. CDR3 coding DNA: TGTGCCAGTAGTATCGGGGGGCGTGAAAAACTGTTTTTT.

This clone turned up a few times. The chain couples TRBV29-1 to TRBJ1-4, with D uncertain. This CDR3 contains 13 residues. The V end lost 6 bases, the J end lost 7 bases, and 15 bases lay between the germline ends. The germline CDR1 and CDR2 sequences are SQVTM and ANQGSEA. In nucleotides, the CDR3 is TGCAGCGTCGCTCATGGGCGCGCTGAAAAACTGTTTTTT. Translating gives CSVAHGRAEKLFF.

The V and J genes are TRBV30 and TRBJ1-4; D possibly corresponds to TRBD1 (5 bases). Germline V CDR1 and CDR2: GTSNPN, SVGIG (reference sequence). V was shortened by 0 bases and J by 4 bases, with 9 bases between the two germline ends. This CDR3 contains 14 residues. The CDR3 sequence: CAWSVKQVNEKLFF. In DNA form, the CDR3 reads TGTGCCTGGAGTGTAAAACAGGTTAATGAAAAACTGTTTTTT.

This chain joins TRBV6-8 and TRBJ1-4; 7 bases map to TRBD1. V shed 6 bases and J 5 bases; nucleotides not matched to a gene: 12. The CDR3 is 16 residues long. From germline, CDR1 is MNHGY and CDR2 SAAAGT. The CDR3 DNA reads as TGTGCCAGCAGCTCTTTAAACAGGGGTGGGAATGAAAAACTGTTTTTT. Its protein product is CASSSLNRGGNEKLFF.

This clone was seen a handful of times. V gene TRBV14 combines with J gene TRBJ1-6, with D maybe TRBD1 (5 bases). Trimming took 2 bases from V and 11 from J, leaving 16 bases between them. This CDR3 spans 15 amino acids. Germline CDR1 and CDR2: SGHDN and FVKESK. The DNA for the CDR3 is TGTGCCAGCAGCCAATACGGGACGGGGGGAGCACCCCTCCACTTT. Its translation: CASSQYGTGGAPLHF.

The chain recombines TRBV6-8 with TRBJ2-7, with 10 positions matching TRBD1. Germline V lookup: CDR1 MNHGY, CDR2 SAAAGT. With V trimmed by 7 bases and J by 2 bases, 11 bases remained unmatched. This CDR3 is 16 amino acids long. The CDR3 DNA is TGTGCCAGCATGGCTTACGGGACAGGGGATACCTACGAGCAGTACTTC. This sequence encodes CASMAYGTGDTYEQYF.

This chain connects TRBV5-1 to TRBJ1-4; 8 bases align to TRBD1. Germline V gene sequence: CDR1 SGHRS, CDR2 YFSETQ. The J segment lost 2 bases and the V segment lost 0 bases, leaving 6 bases of the junction unmatched. The CDR3 runs to 17 residues. The chain's CDR3 is CASSLVVRGPTNEKLFF. The DNA of the CDR3 is TGCGCCAGCAGCTTGGTCGTCAGGGGGCCTACTAATGAAAAACTGTTTTTT.

This clone has more than one count but fewer than ten. The chain links TRBV5-1 to TRBJ1-4; weak D call: TRBD1 (5 bases). The V end lost 3 bases, the J end lost 0 bases, and 12 bases lay between the germline ends. CDR1 SGHRS and CDR2 YFSETQ come from the germline V gene. The CDR3 is made up of 16 amino acids. The CDR3 DNA is TGCGCCAGCAGCTATGGAGGGGCTGCAACTAATGAAAAACTGTTTTTT. Translated: CASSYGGAATNEKLFF. Full variable domain (rest looked up from reference TRBV5-1 and TRBJ1-4): KAGVTQTPRYLIKTRGQQVTLSCSPISGHRSVSWYQQTPGQGLQFLFEYFSETQRNKGNFPGRFSGRQFSNSRSEMNVSTLELGDSALYLCASSYGGAATNEKLFFGSGTQLSVL.

The chain is built from TRBV19 and TRBJ2-2; 11 nucleotides agree with TRBD2. Germline CDR1 is LNHDA and CDR2 is SQIVND (reference sequence). Trimming took 4 bases from V and 4 from J; bases not matched to a gene: 2. There are 15 residues in the CDR3. The CDR3 here is CASSTLAGGTGELFF. The CDR3 bases are TGTGCCAGTAGTACCCTAGCGGGAGGCACCGGGGAGCTGTTTTTT. Variable domain in full (rest from reference TRBV19 and TRBJ2-2): DGGITQSPKYLFRKEGQNVTLSCEQNLNHDAMYWYRQDPGQGLRLIYYSQIVNDFQKGDIAEGYSVSREKKESFPLTVTSAQKNPTAFYLCASSTLAGGTGELFFGEGSRLTVL.

This chain joins TRBV15 and TRBJ1-2; possible D gene TRBD1, 6 bases. V was shortened by 1 base and J by 0 bases, with 9 bases between the two germline ends. The CDR3 has 15 amino acids. CDR1 and CDR2 (germline): LNHNV, YYDKDF (reference sequence). In DNA, the CDR3 is TGTGCCACCAGCAGAGCGCGACAGGCTAACTATGGCTACACCTTC. It translates to CATSRARQANYGYTF.